The present T cell receptor beta chain was sequenced within a study of a mutant IDH1 vaccine in newly diagnosed glioma. This clone showed up just a few times. As yet, its antigen is unknown. Measured with immunoSEQ multiplex PCR; TCRdb has only the in-frame clones, and not every one. The sample lists 110,000 or so clones; roughly nine tenths were seen once. CDR1 is WNHNN, CDR2 SYGVQD, per germline (reference sequence). The CDR3 loop spans 14 amino acids. V dropped 2 bases and J dropped 8; count of bases not matched to a gene: 8. Time point specified: week 11, during vaccination. Every single dose of the vaccine, 300 ug of mutant IDH1 20-mer peptide, came with topical imiquimod.

This chain links TRBV10-1 with TRBJ1-1; TRBD1 matches at 7 bases. This TCR was sampled from a woman between 45 and 60 years old with glioma. Sequences were derived from PBMCs, sampled from a glioma patient whose treatment included an IDH1 peptide vaccine. CDR3 nucleotide sequence: TGCGCCAGCAGTGAGCCGACAGGGTGGGCGGAAGCTTTCTTT. Translated, it gives CASSEPTGWAEAFF.